These 12 T cell receptor beta chains were all obtained from the same sample, sequenced in a study of blood T cell repertoires in COVID-19. Profiling relied on immunoSEQ multiplex PCR, and the TCRdb table lists in-frame clones only, not all of them. Of over 25,000 clones in the sample, 85% were seen once. Sequencing was done on a sample of peripheral blood. The receptors come from a woman aged 55 to 70 with active COVID-19.

The rearrangement uses TRBV7-3 and TRBJ1-2; unclear D gene. The ends were cut back, 5 bases at V and 4 bases at J, with 17 bases in the middle. The CDR3 loop spans 15 amino acids. Germline CDR1 SGHTA, CDR2 FQGTGA. This CDR3 is CASSSTGGSPYGYTF. Written as DNA, the CDR3 is TGTGCCAGCAGCAGCACCGGCGGCAGCCCCTATGGCTACACCTTC. Full variable domain (rest looked up from reference TRBV7-3 and TRBJ1-2): GAGVSQTPSNKVTEKGKYVELRCDPISGHTALYWYRQSLGQGPEFLIYFQGTGAADDSGLPNDRFFAVRPEGSVSTLKIQRTERGDSAVYLCASSSTGGSPYGYTFGSGTRLTVV.

This clone was observed a single time. J is TRBJ2-5 and V is TRBV5-4; 7 positions agree with TRBD1. The length of the CDR3 is 15 residues. V shed 4 bases, J shed 2 bases, and the junction held 8 bases outside the gene matches. Germline V CDR1 and CDR2: SGHNT, YYREEE (reference sequence). CDR3 protein: CASSPTSGQQETQYF. The CDR3 coding sequence is TGTGCCAGCAGCCCAACCTCGGGACAGCAAGAGACCCAGTACTTC.

The gene calls are TRBV4-1 and TRBJ2-1, with 8 nucleotides matching TRBD2. The CDR3 totals 15 residues. The trim removed 1 base at V and 9 bases at J, leaving 8 bases unmatched. CDR1 MGHRA and CDR2 YSYEKL come from the germline V gene. Written as DNA, the CDR3 is TGCGCCAGCAGCCAAGGCGGGGGGCTAGTAGTTGAGCAGTTCTTC. Residues: CASSQGGGLVVEQFF.

V is TRBV28 and J is TRBJ2-1, with a possible D match to TRBD2 (6 bases). Germline V gives CDR1 MDHEN, CDR2 SYDVKM. V lost 6 bases and J 4 bases, leaving 16 bases between the germline ends. The CDR3 has 15 residues. The CDR3 spells CASSPSSAGYNEQFF. The CDR3 DNA reads TGTGCCAGCAGCCCCTCTAGCGCGGGTTACAATGAGCAGTTCTTC. Complete variable domain (other parts from reference TRBV28 and TRBJ2-1): DVKVTQSSRYLVKRTGEKVFLECVQDMDHENMFWYRQDPGLGLRLIYFSYDVKMKEKGDIPEGYSVSREKKERFSLILESASTNQTSMYLCASSPSSAGYNEQFFGPGTRLTVL.

This rearrangement joins TRBV11-2 to TRBJ2-5; 9 bases match TRBD2. The CDR3 totals 18 residues. The germline gives CDR1 SGHAT, CDR2 FQNNGV. Losses at the gene ends were 2 bases for V and 5 bases for J; bases not matched to a gene: 15. The CDR3, as DNA: TGTGCCAGCAGCTTAAACTTGGTCGGCGGGGGGGCATCGGAGACCCAGTACTTC. Translation gives CASSLNLVGGGASETQYF.

V usage is TRBV5-1 and J usage is TRBJ2-7; TRBD1 aligns across 9 bases. The germline V gene encodes CDR1 SGHRS and CDR2 YFSETQ. This CDR3 is built from 14 residues. The J segment lost 3 bases and the V segment lost 3 bases, leaving 4 bases of the junction unmatched. The CDR3 protein is CASSYADRGYEQYF. The DNA for the CDR3 is TGCGCCAGCAGCTACGCGGACAGGGGCTACGAGCAGTACTTC.

CDR3 sequence reads: CASSLRARGWTEQYF. The CDR3 coding sequence is TGTGCCAGCAGTTTGCGGGCGCGGGGATGGACCGAGCAGTACTTC. This chain joins TRBV27 and TRBJ2-7; D is perhaps TRBD2 (6 bases). The CDR3 has 15 amino acids. In germline, CDR1 is MNHEY, CDR2 SMNVEV (reference sequence). V was trimmed by 3 bases and J by 6 bases, leaving 18 bases between them.

The chain is built from TRBV30 and TRBJ1-6, with D maybe TRBD1 (5 bases). This CDR3 has 15 residues. Trimming removed 3 bases from V and 7 bases from J, with 16 bases in between. Germline-derived CDR1 and CDR2 are GTSNPN and SVGIG (reference sequence). In DNA form, the CDR3 reads TGTGCCTGGAGAGGACACAGCTGGAGCAATTCACCCCTCCACTTT. It encodes CAWRGHSWSNSPLHF.

The chain combines TRBV27 with TRBJ1-3; no definite D call. Germline lookup yields CDR1 MNHEY and CDR2 SMNVEV (reference sequence). V shed 1 base and J shed 2 bases, with 12 bases lying between them. This CDR3 has 16 amino acids. The CDR3 reads CASSLYAGTAGNTIYF. For the CDR3, the DNA is TGTGCCAGCAGTTTATACGCGGGTACGGCTGGAAACACCATATATTTT.

V is TRBV6-5 and J is TRBJ2-2; 9 positions match TRBD1. Germline lookup yields CDR1 MNHEY and CDR2 SVGAGI. The CDR3 is 15 residues long. V shed 6 bases and J 5 bases; nucleotides not matched to a gene: 7. CDR3 region: CASSTGTGRTGELFF. In DNA form, the CDR3 reads TGTGCCAGCAGCACCGGGACAGGGCGAACCGGGGAGCTGTTTTTT.

This sequence joins TRBV2 and TRBJ2-4; 8 bases are shared with TRBD2. The trim removed 8 bases at V and 7 bases at J, leaving 13 bases unmatched. CDR1 is SNHLY, CDR2 FYNNEI, per germline. The CDR3 length is 15 residues. CDR3 sequence: CASALRGLVLNIQYF. The CDR3 DNA reads as TGTGCCAGCGCCTTAAGGGGACTAGTACTGAACATTCAGTACTTC.

The rearrangement links TRBV24-1 to TRBJ2-5, with 8 bases that match TRBD2. The length of the CDR3 is 15 residues. CDR1 KGHDR and CDR2 SFDVKD come from the germline V gene. J gave up 2 bases and V 3 bases, and 4 bases lay outside the gene matches. The CDR3: CATSDTGLGQETQYF. DNA for the CDR3: TGTGCCACCAGTGATACGGGACTAGGGCAAGAGACCCAGTACTTC.